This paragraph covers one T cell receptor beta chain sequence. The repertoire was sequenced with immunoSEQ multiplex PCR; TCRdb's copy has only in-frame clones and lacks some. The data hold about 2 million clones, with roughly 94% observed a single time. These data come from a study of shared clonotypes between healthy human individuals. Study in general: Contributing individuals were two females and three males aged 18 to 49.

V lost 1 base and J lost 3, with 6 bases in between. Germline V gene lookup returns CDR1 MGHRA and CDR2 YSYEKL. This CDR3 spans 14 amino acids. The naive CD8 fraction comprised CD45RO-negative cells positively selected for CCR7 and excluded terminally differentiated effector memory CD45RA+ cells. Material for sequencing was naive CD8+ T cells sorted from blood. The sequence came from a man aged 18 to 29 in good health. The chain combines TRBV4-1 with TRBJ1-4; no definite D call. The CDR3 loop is CASSQAQPNEKLFF. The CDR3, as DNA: TGCGCCAGCAGCCAAGCCCAGCCTAATGAAAAACTGTTTTTT.